The present T cell receptor beta chain was sequenced within a study of T cell responses to AZD1222 COVID-19 vaccine. Clones were read by immunoSEQ multiplex PCR, and TCRdb kept only the in-frame ones, dropping some. The profile shows 130,000 to 150,000 clones, over 80% of them singletons. V was cut by 1 base and J by 4 bases, with 21 bases left in between. Germline V lookup: CDR1 SGHVT, CDR2 SQSDAQ. This CDR3 comprises 18 residues. In the case of this clone: Its antigen is still unknown.

General observations from the study: Donors were largely white British and mainly female; clonal diversity was possibly underestimated.

This sequence originates from an adult who received the AZD1222 COVID-19 vaccine. The sequencing here drew on peripheral blood, taken 28 days after the second AZD1222 dose. The genes are TRBV7-4 and TRBJ2-3, with D perhaps given as TRBD1 or TRBD2 (6 bases each). In DNA form, the CDR3 reads TGTGCCAGCAGCTTAGGGGAGGCAGGGGAGCTGTGCGCAGATACGCAGTATTTT. The encoded protein is CASSLGEAGELCADTQYF.